The 7 T cell receptor beta chains presented below share a single source sample, sequenced in a study of vaccination and CD4 T cells after COVID-19. Using its own MiXCR run on the PCR reads, TCRdb lists one record per CDR3 protein. The data show 20,000 or so distinct CDR3 sequences, approximately 60% seen once. The material sequenced was CD4+ T cells from blood, taken after SARS-CoV-2 vaccination. These receptors all stem from a human donor who had recovered from COVID-19.

This clonotype was counted a few times. The chain recombines TRBV7-9 with TRBJ2-5, with D perhaps matching TRBD2 (6 bases). V was shortened by 6 bases and J by 5 bases, with 10 bases between the two germline ends. This CDR3 has 12 amino acids. Germline lookup yields CDR1 SEHNR and CDR2 FQNEAQ (reference sequence). The CDR3 bases are TGTGCCAGCAGGACTGGGGGGGAGACCCAGTACTTC. Its translation is CASRTGGETQYF.

V and J are TRBV20-1 and TRBJ1-5; 8 nucleotides line up with TRBD1. CDR3 length equals 14 residues. Germline CDR1 and CDR2: DFQATT and SNEGSKA (reference sequence). Germline trimming cut 6 bases from V and 6 bases from J; bases unmatched to any gene: 10. The CDR3 DNA reads as TGCAGTGCAACAACAGGGGGAGCGATTCAGCCCCAGCATTTT. It yields the protein CSATTGGAIQPQHF.

The rearrangement joins TRBV6-5 to TRBJ1-2; D is unclear. V was shortened by 2 bases and J by 12 bases, with 13 bases between the two germline ends. CDR3 size: 12 residues. The germline gives CDR1 MNHEY, CDR2 SVGAGI. This CDR3 is CASSYVGPENTF. For the CDR3, the DNA is TGTGCCAGCAGTTACGTAGGACCGGAGAACACCTTC.

The chain combines TRBV4-1 with TRBJ1-6, with a weak D call TRBD1 (5 bases). CDR1 is MGHRA, CDR2 YSYEKL, per germline. The V and J ends lost 3 bases and 8 bases respectively, with 17 bases between them. The CDR3 is 16 residues long. The CDR3 bases are TGCGCCAGCAGCCACAAGGTATCGGGGGAGGATTCACCCCTCCACTTT. Protein sequence: CASSHKVSGEDSPLHF.

The chain couples TRBV20-1 to TRBJ2-3, with D perhaps assigned TRBD1 or TRBD2 (5 bases each). The germline gives CDR1 DFQATT, CDR2 SNEGSKA (reference sequence). The length of the CDR3 is 17 residues. Trimming cost V 6 bases and J 1 base, with 23 bases left between them. CDR3 in amino acids: CSAPKPMIGGGTDTQYF. For the CDR3, the DNA is TGCAGTGCCCCTAAGCCGATGATTGGGGGAGGCACAGATACGCAGTATTTT.

This chain links TRBV20-1 with TRBJ2-7, with 13 bases aligning to TRBD2. Germline CDR1 reads DFQATT; CDR2 reads SNEGSKA (reference sequence). The CDR3 consists of 17 residues. V shed 0 bases, J shed 0 bases, and the junction held 5 bases outside the gene matches. DNA for the CDR3: TGCAGTGCTAGAGATTTCAGGACTAGCGGGAGCTCCTACGAGCAGTACTTC. Its translation is CSARDFRTSGSSYEQYF.

The rearrangement links TRBV12-3 or TRBV12-4 to TRBJ2-3; D is perhaps TRBD2 (5 bases). V lost 5 bases and J lost 5, with 14 bases in between. CDR3 size: 14 residues. CDR3 sequence: CASSASRGRDTQYF. The CDR3 region has the DNA TGTGCCAGCAGTGCCTCTAGAGGGCGAGATACGCAGTATTTT.